This section outlines one T cell receptor (beta chain) sequence together with its context. Treatment noted: some 20 received Ad26.COV2.S at low or high dose, single or two shots; a few received placebo; per-sample allocation not given. At day 63 after the first vaccine or placebo injection, samples were drawn. This CDR3 region has 13 residues. From germline, CDR1 is MNHEY and CDR2 SMNVEV (reference sequence). Trimming stripped 11 bases from V and 1 base from J, with 14 bases between. Only in-frame clones appear in the TCRdb table, and some are missing; sequencing was by immunoSEQ multiplex PCR. Of just over 350,000 clones listed, around 83% were seen once; the top ten hold 2.5% to 3.5%. The data stem from a study of Ad26.COV2.S vaccination and SARS-CoV-2 variants. Study summary: Into the muscle, Ad26.COV2.S was dosed once or twice, 56 days apart.

The sequence came from a person between 18 and 60 years old who received the Ad26.COV2.S COVID-19 vaccine or a placebo. The J gene is TRBJ1-1, the V gene TRBV27; D is perhaps TRBD1 (5 bases). Here the sequenced sample was peripheral blood, taken in a trial of Ad26.COV2.S vaccine versus placebo. This CDR3 is CAAGRRGNTEAFF. In nucleotides, the CDR3 is TGTGCCGCAGGGAGGAGGGGGAACACTGAAGCTTTCTTT.